Below are 19 T cell receptor beta chains sequenced from a single sample in a study of blood T cell repertoires in COVID-19. The data were produced by immunoSEQ multiplex PCR, yet TCRdb's version contains in-frame clones alone and is incomplete. The sample holds more than 300,000 clones, under 95% seen once. Source material: peripheral blood. All receptors derive from a woman under 30 who had recovered from COVID-19.

The genes are TRBV24-1 and TRBJ2-1, with TRBD1 matching over 8 bases. Losses at the gene ends were 9 bases for V and 9 bases for J; bases not matched to a gene: 9. This CDR3 contains 13 residues. CDR1 and CDR2 (germline): KGHDR, SFDVKD. In DNA, the CDR3 is TGTGCCACCGACGGGACAGGTTATTGTGAGCAGTTCTTC. This translates into CATDGTGYCEQFF.

This clone was detected once. The gene calls are TRBV11-3 and TRBJ2-1; 9 nucleotides align to TRBD2. Trimming cost V 5 bases and J 1 base; bases outside gene matches: 6. The CDR3 has 16 amino acids. Germline loops: CDR1 SGHNT, CDR2 YENEEA. Written as DNA, the CDR3 is TGTGCCAGCAGCCCTTATAGCGGGAGATCCTACAATGAGCAGTTCTTC. Its translation: CASSPYSGRSYNEQFF.

The V and J genes are TRBV6-5 and TRBJ1-2; a possible D gene is TRBD1 (5 bases). CDR3 length: 14 amino acids. Trimming shortened V by 5 bases and J by 3 bases, and 13 bases separated the two germline ends. CDR1 is MNHEY, CDR2 SVGAGI, per germline. DNA for the CDR3: TGTGCCAGCAGTAGAACCGGGACTGACTATGGCTACACCTTC. It encodes CASSRTGTDYGYTF.

This clone was counted a single time. V usage is TRBV27 and J usage is TRBJ1-1, with a possible D match to TRBD1 (6 bases). V was pared by 8 bases and J by 5 bases, with 15 bases between. The CDR3 spans 13 residues. Germline V gives CDR1 MNHEY, CDR2 SMNVEV (reference sequence). CDR3 DNA sequence: TGTGCCAGCGGGGAGGGGGGGGTAACTGAAGCTTTCTTT. Protein product: CASGEGGVTEAFF.

The chain combines TRBV7-2 with TRBJ2-1; 10 bases match TRBD2. This CDR3 region has 19 residues. Per the germline V gene, CDR1 is SGHTA and CDR2 is FQGNSA. The ends lost 3 bases at V and 7 bases at J; junction bases unmatched: 18. Here the CDR3 reads CASSFSRASGSAVQNEQFF. CDR3 sequence (DNA): TGTGCCAGCAGCTTTAGTCGTGCTAGCGGGAGCGCTGTACAAAATGAGCAGTTCTTC.

The chain is built from TRBV6-5 and TRBJ1-1; 12 positions match TRBD1. V lost 6 bases and J lost 6; bases outside the gene matches: 2. This CDR3 comprises 13 residues. CDR1 MNHEY and CDR2 SVGAGI come from the germline V gene. The CDR3 spells CASRGQGAPEAFF. The CDR3 DNA is TGTGCCAGCAGGGGACAGGGGGCTCCTGAAGCTTTCTTT.

The chain employs TRBV7-9 and TRBJ2-2; D call uncertain. Between the trimmed V and J ends, which lost 1 base and 1 base, there was a span of 7 bases. The CDR3 has 15 residues. Germline lookup yields CDR1 SEHNR and CDR2 FQNEAQ (reference sequence). CDR3 loop: CASSLGSVNTGELFF. As DNA, the CDR3 is TGTGCCAGCAGCTTAGGTAGTGTGAACACCGGGGAGCTGTTTTTT.

The chain recombines TRBV4-1 with TRBJ2-2; 11 nucleotides align to TRBD2. Germline trimming cut 0 bases from V and 4 bases from J; bases unmatched to any gene: 13. This CDR3 region has 20 residues. Per the germline V gene, CDR1 is MGHRA and CDR2 is YSYEKL. CDR3 sequence reads: CASSQDLYTSGRRGTGELFF. Here the CDR3 DNA reads TGCGCCAGCAGCCAAGATTTATATACTAGCGGGAGAAGGGGCACCGGGGAGCTGTTTTTT.

The chain uses TRBV11-3 and TRBJ2-4; TRBD2 is a possible D gene (6 bases). From germline, CDR1 is SGHNT and CDR2 YENEEA. Trimming removed 5 bases at V and 8 bases at J, with 22 bases between. There are 16 residues in the CDR3. DNA of the CDR3: TGTGCCAGCAGCCCCGGACGGGCGGAGGGGACGGACATTCAGTACTTC. It is translated as CASSPGRAEGTDIQYF.

The chain uses TRBV19 and TRBJ2-3; 7 bases agree with TRBD2. V lost 5 bases, J lost 2 bases, and 16 bases stayed unmatched. This CDR3 is 18 amino acids long. Germline CDR1 LNHDA, CDR2 SQIVND (reference sequence). The CDR3 sequence is CASSAYPRQAGPTDTQYF. Written as DNA, the CDR3 is TGTGCCAGTAGTGCATACCCTCGTCAAGCGGGGCCCACAGATACGCAGTATTTT.

The rearrangement joins TRBV10-3 to TRBJ2-5, with D possibly being TRBD1 (5 bases). Deletions cut 7 bases from V and 4 bases from J, with 13 bases between. There are 13 residues in the CDR3. In germline, CDR1 is ENHRY, CDR2 SYGVKD. CDR3 nucleotides: TGTGCCATCACCGCAGGGTCGGGAGAGACCCAGTACTTC. Its protein product is CAITAGSGETQYF.

The chain combines TRBV5-5 with TRBJ2-3; D unclear. CDR1 is SGHKS and CDR2 is YYEKEE in the germline V gene (reference sequence). V lost 6 bases to trimming and J lost 0 bases, with 8 bases between them. The CDR3 sequence is 13 residues long. CDR3 coding DNA: TGTGCCAGCACCACATTAAGCACAGATACGCAGTATTTT. Protein sequence: CASTTLSTDTQYF.

The chain carries TRBV4-3 and TRBJ2-1; TRBD1 matches at 10 bases. Germline trimming cut 0 bases from V and 8 bases from J; bases unmatched to any gene: 7. The CDR3 spans 16 residues. CDR1 is LGHNA, CDR2 YSLEER, per germline. CDR3 in amino acids: CASSQDARQGAYEQFF. CDR3 coding DNA: TGCGCCAGCAGCCAAGATGCGCGACAGGGGGCCTATGAGCAGTTCTTC.

This sequence joins TRBV2 and TRBJ2-7, with TRBD2 matching over 9 bases. Per the germline V gene, CDR1 is SNHLY and CDR2 is FYNNEI. This CDR3 has 14 amino acids. Trimming at V came to 10 bases and at J to 4 bases, leaving 11 bases not matched to a gene. The CDR3 bases are TGTGCCACTTCCCGACTAGCGGCGTTGTACGAGCAGTACGTC. The encoded protein is CATSRLAALYEQYV.

The J gene is TRBJ2-2, the V gene TRBV6-5, with 11 bases identical to TRBD1. Germline V gene lookup returns CDR1 MNHEY and CDR2 SVGAGI. The junction had 6 bases not matched to a gene; V was cut back by 7 bases and J by 5 bases. The CDR3 length is 15 residues. The CDR3 DNA sequence: TGTGCCAGCACCGACTGGGACAGGGGGACCGGGGAGCTGTTTTTT. Amino acid sequence: CASTDWDRGTGELFF.

This clone was observed once. V usage is TRBV19 and J usage is TRBJ2-2; a weak D match, TRBD1 (6 bases). V lost 4 bases and J lost 3, with 9 bases in between. The CDR3 loop spans 14 amino acids. Per the germline V gene, CDR1 is LNHDA and CDR2 is SQIVND (reference sequence). This chain's CDR3 is CASSTTGYTGELFF. Written as DNA, the CDR3 is TGTGCCAGTAGTACTACAGGGTACACCGGGGAGCTGTTTTTT.

The chain uses TRBV29-1 and TRBJ1-2, with D possibly TRBD1 on 5 matching bases. This CDR3 is built from 14 residues. Trimming pared 1 base from V and 0 bases from J, leaving 9 bases between. Germline V gene data show CDR1 as SQVTM and CDR2 as ANQGSEA. CDR3 bases: TGCAGCGTTGAAGGACAGCCCCCTAACTATGGCTACACCTTC. This translates into CSVEGQPPNYGYTF. The full variable domain, with the rest looked up from reference TRBV29-1 and TRBJ1-2, is SAVISQKPSRDICQRGTSLTIQCQVDSQVTMMFWYRQQPGQSLTLIATANQGSEATYESGFVIDKFPISRPNLTFSTLTVSNMSPEDSSIYLCSVEGQPPNYGYTFGSGTRLTVV.

The V gene is TRBV7-8, the J gene TRBJ1-1; tentatively, D is TRBD1 (5 bases). The germline V gene has CDR1 SGHVS and CDR2 FQNEAQ. This CDR3 contains 12 residues. Trimming shortened V by 5 bases and J by 6 bases, and 10 bases separated the two germline ends. The CDR3 here is CASSGGGAEAFF. In DNA form, the CDR3 reads TGTGCCAGCAGCGGCGGGGGGGCTGAAGCTTTCTTT.

The CDR3 sequence: CASSHIVPGTEANTGELFF. The CDR3 DNA follows: TGTGCCAGCAGCCACATAGTACCTGGGACTGAAGCGAACACCGGGGAGCTGTTTTTT. This sequence joins TRBV11-2 and TRBJ2-2, with a weak D call TRBD2 (6 bases). Germline V gives CDR1 SGHAT, CDR2 FQNNGV. The CDR3 contains 19 residues. Between the trimmed V and J ends, which lost 5 bases and 0 bases, there was a span of 22 bases.